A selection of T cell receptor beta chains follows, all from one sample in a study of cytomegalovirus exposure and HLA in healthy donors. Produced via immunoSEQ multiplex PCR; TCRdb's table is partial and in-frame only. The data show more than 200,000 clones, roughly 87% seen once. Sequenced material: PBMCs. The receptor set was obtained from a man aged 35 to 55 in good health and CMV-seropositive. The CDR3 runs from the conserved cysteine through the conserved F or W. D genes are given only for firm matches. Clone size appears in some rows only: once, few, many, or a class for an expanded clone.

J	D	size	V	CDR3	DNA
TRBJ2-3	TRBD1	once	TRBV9	CASSADRGTDTQYF	TGTGCCAGCAGCGCCGACAGGGGCACAGATACGCAGTATTTT
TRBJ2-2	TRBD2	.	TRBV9	CASSVGTSGSHANTGELFF	TGTGCCAGCAGCGTAGGTACTAGCGGGAGCCACGCGAACACCGGGGAGCTGTTTTTT
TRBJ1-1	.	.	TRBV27	CASSSISVAEAFF	TGTGCCAGCAGTTCCATCAGTGTGGCTGAAGCTTTCTTT
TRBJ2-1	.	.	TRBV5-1	CASSLAGGSINEQFF	TGCGCCAGCAGCTTGGCGGGCGGGTCTATAAATGAGCAGTTCTTC
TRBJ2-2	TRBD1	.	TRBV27	CASSPRQGAGELFF	TGTGCCAGCAGTCCCAGACAGGGAGCCGGGGAGCTGTTTTTT
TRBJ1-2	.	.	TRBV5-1	CASRLETGNYGYTF	TGCGCCAGCAGATTGGAGACGGGAAACTATGGCTACACCTTC
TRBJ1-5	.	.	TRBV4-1	CASSQDRAASQPQHF	TGCGCCAGCAGCCAAGACAGGGCGGCAAGTCAGCCCCAGCATTTT
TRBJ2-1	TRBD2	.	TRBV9	CASSVGGTSGDEQFF	TGTGCCAGCAGCGTAGGAGGGACTAGCGGGGATGAGCAGTTCTTC
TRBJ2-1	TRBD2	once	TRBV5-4	CASSLALWEGSYNEQFF	TGTGCCAGCAGCTTGGCCCTCTGGGAGGGCTCCTACAATGAGCAGTTCTTC
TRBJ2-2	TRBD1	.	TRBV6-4	CASSDSWDRGNTGELFF	TGTGCCAGCAGTGACAGCTGGGACAGGGGAAACACCGGGGAGCTGTTTTTT
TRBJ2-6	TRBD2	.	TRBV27	CASSQSGGVAGANVLTF	TGTGCCAGCAGCCAAAGCGGGGGGGTGGCTGGGGCCAACGTCCTGACTTTC
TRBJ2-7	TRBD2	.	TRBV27	CASSSGLAGDEQYF	TGTGCCAGCAGTTCGGGACTAGCGGGAGACGAGCAGTACTTC
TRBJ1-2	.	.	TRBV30	CAWSVRVDYGYTF	TGTGCCTGGAGTGTACGGGTGGACTATGGCTACACCTTC
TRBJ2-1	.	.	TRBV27	CASKASREWDEQFF	TGTGCCAGCAAGGCTAGCCGGGAGTGGGATGAGCAGTTCTTC
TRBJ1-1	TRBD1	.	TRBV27	CASSPTTGLMNTEAFF	TGTGCCAGCAGCCCTACGACAGGGTTAATGAACACTGAAGCTTTCTTT
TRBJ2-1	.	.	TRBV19	CASSVRQDFPDNEQFF	TGTGCCAGTAGTGTAAGACAGGACTTTCCCGACAATGAGCAGTTCTTC
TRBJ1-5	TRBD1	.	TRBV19	CASSKITGTGGGEPQHF	TGTGCCAGTAGCAAGATCACAGGGACAGGGGGCGGGGAGCCCCAGCATTTT
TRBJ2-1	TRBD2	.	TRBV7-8	CASSLASGSMSNEQFF	TGTGCCAGCAGCTTAGCCAGCGGGAGTATGAGCAATGAGCAGTTCTTC
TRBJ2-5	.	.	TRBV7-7	CASSLAPGLQETQYF	TGTGCCAGCAGCTTAGCCCCGGGACTCCAAGAGACCCAGTACTTC
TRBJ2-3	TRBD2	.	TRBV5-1	CASSILGLAGEGTDTQYF	TGCGCCAGCAGCATCTTGGGACTAGCGGGAGAGGGCACAGATACGCAGTATTTT
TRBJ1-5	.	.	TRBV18	CASSPPGEDNQPQHF	TGTGCCAGCTCACCACCAGGGGAGGACAATCAGCCCCAGCATTTT
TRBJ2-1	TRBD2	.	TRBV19	CASSGSGRALNEQFF	TGTGCCAGTAGTGGAAGCGGGAGGGCCCTTAATGAGCAGTTCTTC
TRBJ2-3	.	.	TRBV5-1	CASSFLSGDTDTQYF	TGCGCCAGCAGCTTTCTCTCGGGAGACACAGATACGCAGTATTTT
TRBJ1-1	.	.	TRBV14	CASSQGGVGAEAFF	TGTGCCAGCAGCCAAGGCGGTGTCGGAGCTGAAGCTTTCTTT
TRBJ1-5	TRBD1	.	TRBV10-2	CASGGQNSNQPQHF	TGCGCCAGCGGGGGACAGAATAGCAATCAGCCCCAGCATTTT
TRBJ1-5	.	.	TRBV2	CASSASGNQPQHF	TGTGCCAGCAGCGCGTCGGGGAATCAGCCCCAGCATTTT
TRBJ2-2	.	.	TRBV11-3	CASSPRTGTGELFF	TGTGCCAGCAGCCCCAGAACGGGTACCGGGGAGCTGTTTTTT
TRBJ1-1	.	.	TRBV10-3	CAIRVGGLDTEAFF	TGTGCCATCAGGGTAGGAGGGCTGGACACTGAAGCTTTCTTT
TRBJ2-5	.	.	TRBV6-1	CASSGNRGGETQYF	TGTGCCAGCAGTGGCAATCGTGGAGGAGAGACCCAGTACTTC
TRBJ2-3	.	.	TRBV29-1	CSVSLGGSTDTQYF	TGCAGCGTCTCTCTCGGCGGAAGCACAGATACGCAGTATTTT
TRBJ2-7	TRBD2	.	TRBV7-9	CASSLGTSGTDEQYF	TGTGCCAGCAGCTTGGGGACTAGCGGGACCGACGAGCAGTACTTC
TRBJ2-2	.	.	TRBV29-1	CSVGGLGAGDTGELFF	TGCAGCGTTGGTGGCCTGGGGGCGGGAGATACCGGGGAGCTGTTTTTT
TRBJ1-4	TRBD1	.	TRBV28	CASSFVTGVEKLFF	TGTGCCAGCAGTTTCGTTACAGGGGTTGAAAAACTGTTTTTT
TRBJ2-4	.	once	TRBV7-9	CASSSRDDIQYF	TGTGCCAGCAGCTCGAGGGATGACATTCAGTACTTC
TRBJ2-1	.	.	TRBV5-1	CASSLLENEQFF	TGCGCCAGCAGCTTGCTGGAGAATGAGCAGTTCTTC
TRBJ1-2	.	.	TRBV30	CAWSVSYGYTF	TGTGCCTGGAGTGTCTCCTATGGCTACACCTTC
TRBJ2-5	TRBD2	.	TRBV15	CATSRDKSAGGETQYF	TGTGCCACCAGCAGAGATAAATCGGCGGGAGGGGAGACCCAGTACTTC
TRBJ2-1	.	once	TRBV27	CASSLSGNRGRTYNEQFF	TGTGCCAGCAGTTTATCGGGGAACAGAGGGCGGACCTACAATGAGCAGTTCTTC
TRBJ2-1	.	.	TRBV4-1	CASSQQLASYNEQFF	TGCGCCAGCAGCCAACAGCTAGCGAGTTACAATGAGCAGTTCTTC
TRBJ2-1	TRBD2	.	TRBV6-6	CASLTGGSYNEQFF	TGTGCCAGCCTCACGGGGGGCTCCTACAATGAGCAGTTCTTC
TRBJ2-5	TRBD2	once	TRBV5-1	CASSLAGLAGGETQYF	TGCGCCAGCAGCTTGGCGGGACTAGCGGGAGGAGAGACCCAGTACTTC
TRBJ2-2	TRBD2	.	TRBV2	CASSRGRLTGELFF	TGTGCCAGCAGTCGCGGGAGACTGACCGGGGAGCTGTTTTTT
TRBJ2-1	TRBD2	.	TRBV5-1	CASSSPSGRAGEQFF	TGCGCCAGCAGCTCACCTAGCGGGAGGGCCGGCGAGCAGTTCTTC